The 18 T cell receptor beta chains listed next were all sequenced from one sample in a study of cytomegalovirus exposure and HLA in healthy donors. The PCR made use of 60 Vbeta and 13 Jbeta primers. Assay used: immunoSEQ multiplex PCR; TCRdb lists only in-frame clones, some missing. The sample holds about 95,000 clones, around 70% seen once. Material for sequencing was PBMCs. Every receptor here comes from a woman in her forties or fifties in good health and CMV-seropositive.

This rearrangement joins TRBV29-1 to TRBJ1-3, with 10 bases aligning to TRBD1. Germline trimming cut 3 bases from V and 8 bases from J; bases unmatched to any gene: 7. Germline lookup yields CDR1 SQVTM and CDR2 ANQGSEA. There are 14 residues in the CDR3. CDR3 in amino acids: CSVEGTGDRDTIYF. CDR3 coding DNA: TGCAGCGTTGAGGGGACAGGGGACCGGGACACCATATATTTT.

This rearrangement joins TRBV27 to TRBJ2-3; 8 positions match TRBD2. This CDR3 is 14 amino acids long. Germline V lookup: CDR1 MNHEY, CDR2 SMNVEV (reference sequence). After removal of 5 bases from V and 3 bases from J, the junction contained 4 bases not matched to a gene. The CDR3 DNA is TGTGCCAGCAGTCTGGGACTAGTAACAGATACGCAGTATTTT. Translated: CASSLGLVTDTQYF.

This clone appeared a few times. The CDR3 region is CASSPTDGGTDTQYF. In nucleotides, the CDR3 is TGTGCCAGCAGTCCGACGGATGGGGGGACAGATACGCAGTATTTT. The V gene is TRBV6-7, the J gene TRBJ2-3; D perhaps matches TRBD2 (6 bases). TRBV6-7 is an ORF; its function is uncertain. The ends were cut back, 5 bases at V and 3 bases at J, with 15 bases in the middle. CDR3 length equals 15 residues.

The chain is built from TRBV9 and TRBJ1-1, with 7 bases aligning to TRBD1. The J segment lost 0 bases and the V segment lost 0 bases, leaving 5 bases of the junction unmatched. The germline CDR1 and CDR2 sequences are SGDLS and YYNGEE. The CDR3 is 16 residues long. For the CDR3, the DNA is TGTGCCAGCAGCGTAGGCCGGCAGGGGGTGAACACTGAAGCTTTCTTT. It codes for CASSVGRQGVNTEAFF.

The chain has TRBV2 and TRBJ1-1; D ambiguous. Germline CDR1 SNHLY, CDR2 FYNNEI. V was clipped by 10 bases and J by 6 bases, with 15 bases between them. The length of the CDR3 is 12 residues. CDR3 region: CATNSGLAEAFF. CDR3 coding DNA: TGTGCCACCAATTCGGGGTTGGCTGAAGCTTTCTTT.

The chain employs TRBV7-8 and TRBJ2-5; 12 bases map to TRBD2. Germline CDR1 and CDR2: SGHVS and FQNEAQ. After removal of 3 bases from V and 5 bases from J, the junction contained 10 bases not matched to a gene. This CDR3 has 17 residues. For the CDR3, the DNA is TGTGCCAGCAGCTTCGAACCGGGACTAGCGGGCTCGGAGACCCAGTACTTC. Its protein is CASSFEPGLAGSETQYF.

This chain links TRBV6-5 with TRBJ2-1, with 8 bases fitting TRBD2. The trim removed 2 bases at V and 3 bases at J, leaving 3 bases unmatched. Germline CDR1 and CDR2: MNHEY and SVGAGI. This CDR3 region has 15 residues. CDR3 sequence: CASSYGGLGYNEQFF. The DNA of the CDR3 is TGTGCCAGCAGTTACGGGGGACTAGGCTACAATGAGCAGTTCTTC.

The chain has TRBV7-7 and TRBJ2-5; 7 bases are shared with TRBD2. The CDR3 totals 14 residues. Per the germline V gene, CDR1 is SSHAT and CDR2 is FNYEAQ (reference sequence). The junction had 6 bases not matched to a gene; V was cut back by 3 bases and J by 5 bases. The CDR3 region is CASSFAGEGETQYF. The CDR3 nucleotides read TGTGCCAGCAGCTTCGCGGGAGAAGGCGAGACCCAGTACTTC.

In DNA form, the CDR3 reads TGTGCCAGCAGCCCGGGCGGAGGGTGGGGCACAGATACGCAGTATTTT. Translated, it gives CASSPGGGWGTDTQYF. The chain recombines TRBV5-4 with TRBJ2-3; D is perhaps TRBD2 (6 bases). With 4 bases removed from V and 1 base from J, the gap between germline ends came to 16 bases. Germline-derived CDR1 and CDR2 are SGHNT and YYREEE (reference sequence). The CDR3 loop spans 16 amino acids.

The rearrangement uses TRBV27 and TRBJ1-1, with 7 nucleotides matching TRBD1. Germline lookup yields CDR1 MNHEY and CDR2 SMNVEV (reference sequence). The CDR3 runs to 17 residues. Trimming at V came to 6 bases and at J to 1 base, leaving 14 bases not matched to a gene. The CDR3 loop reads CASRYLSLQGSNTEAFF. In DNA form, the CDR3 reads TGTGCCAGCAGATACCTCTCTCTACAGGGGTCGAACACTGAAGCTTTCTTT.

CDR3 sequence: CASSLTPAGGIYEQYF. For the CDR3, the DNA is TGTGCCAGCAGCTTGACGCCAGCGGGAGGGATCTACGAGCAGTACTTC. The chain employs TRBV5-5 and TRBJ2-7; 10 bases align to TRBD2. This CDR3 comprises 16 residues. V lost 1 base, J lost 3 bases, and 7 bases stayed unmatched. Per the germline V gene, CDR1 is SGHKS and CDR2 is YYEKEE (reference sequence).

This sequence joins TRBV30 and TRBJ2-7; tentative D call: TRBD2 (6 bases). The ends were cut back, 3 bases at V and 2 bases at J, with 8 bases in the middle. Germline-derived CDR1 and CDR2 are GTSNPN and SVGIG (reference sequence). CDR3 length equals 12 residues. The CDR3 DNA reads TGTGCCTGGAGCGCGGGGCCCTACGAGCAGTACTTC. Protein: CAWSAGPYEQYF. Filled out from reference TRBV30 and TRBJ2-7, the complete variable domain reads SQTIHQWPATLVQPVGSPLSLECTVEGTSNPNLYWYRQAAGRGLQLLFYSVGIGQISSEVPQNLSASRPQDRQFILSSKKLLLSDSGFYLCAWSAGPYEQYFGPGTRLTVT.

This clone was counted between two and nine times. The chain has TRBV7-8 and TRBJ2-2; 8 nucleotides agree with TRBD1. The CDR3 consists of 15 residues. V lost 6 bases to trimming and J lost 6 bases; unmatched junction nucleotides: 9. CDR1 and CDR2 (germline): SGHVS, FQNEAQ. CDR3 loop: CASRRAGGQAGELFF. The DNA of the CDR3 is TGTGCCAGCAGGCGGGCAGGGGGCCAGGCCGGGGAGCTGTTTTTT.

The V and J genes are TRBV4-3 and TRBJ2-7; D possibly corresponds to TRBD2 (6 bases). This CDR3 has 15 residues. CDR1 is LGHNA and CDR2 is YSLEER in the germline V gene. Trimming took 0 bases from V and 2 from J, leaving 11 bases between them. CDR3 sequence (DNA): TGCGCCAGCAGCCAAGAGGCGGGGCTTACCTACGAGCAGTACTTC. Its protein is CASSQEAGLTYEQYF.

This clone was counted a single time. The rearrangement uses TRBV9 and TRBJ2-1; D may be TRBD2 (5 bases). CDR1 is SGDLS, CDR2 YYNGEE, per germline. The germline V and J ends were trimmed by 3 bases and 6 bases, with 19 bases remaining between them. This CDR3 is 16 amino acids long. In nucleotides, the CDR3 is TGTGCCAGCAGCGCCCTACAGCGGATAACACCCAATGAGCAGTTCTTC. Translated, it gives CASSALQRITPNEQFF. The complete variable domain, with remaining parts taken from reference TRBV9 and TRBJ2-1, reads DSGVTQTPKHLITATGQRVTLRCSPRSGDLSVYWYQQSLDQGLQFLIQYYNGEERAKGNILERFSAQQFPDLHSELNLSSLELGDSALYFCASSALQRITPNEQFFGPGTRLTVL.

This clone was detected a few times. The rearrangement uses TRBV5-1 and TRBJ2-2; TRBD1 matches at 7 bases. J was trimmed by 6 bases and V by 4 bases; bases with no gene match: 6. The length of the CDR3 is 14 residues. Per germline, CDR1 SGHRS and CDR2 YFSETQ. As DNA, the CDR3 is TGCGCCAGCAGCCTGGGACAGAATCCCGGGGAGCTGTTTTTT. Translating gives CASSLGQNPGELFF.

This chain uses TRBV23-1 with TRBJ2-7, with 7 bases that match TRBD1. TRBV23-1 is an ORF, and what it does is uncertain. Germline trimming cut 4 bases from V and 0 bases from J; bases unmatched to any gene: 9. The CDR3 spans 16 residues. The CDR3 region is CASSPSRDSLSYEQYF. CDR3 DNA: TGCGCCAGCAGTCCGTCCCGGGACAGCCTCTCCTACGAGCAGTACTTC.

Notes on this clone: The identical CDR3 is also encoded by other nucleotide sequences in the sample. This chain connects TRBV4-1 to TRBJ2-1; 7 bases are a match to TRBD1. V was clipped by 0 bases and J by 8 bases; unmatched bases: 4. This CDR3 comprises 14 residues. The germline CDR1 and CDR2 sequences are MGHRA and YSYEKL. For the CDR3, the DNA is TGCGCCAGCAGCCAAGATAGAACAGGGGATGAGCAGTTCTTC. Its translation: CASSQDRTGDEQFF.